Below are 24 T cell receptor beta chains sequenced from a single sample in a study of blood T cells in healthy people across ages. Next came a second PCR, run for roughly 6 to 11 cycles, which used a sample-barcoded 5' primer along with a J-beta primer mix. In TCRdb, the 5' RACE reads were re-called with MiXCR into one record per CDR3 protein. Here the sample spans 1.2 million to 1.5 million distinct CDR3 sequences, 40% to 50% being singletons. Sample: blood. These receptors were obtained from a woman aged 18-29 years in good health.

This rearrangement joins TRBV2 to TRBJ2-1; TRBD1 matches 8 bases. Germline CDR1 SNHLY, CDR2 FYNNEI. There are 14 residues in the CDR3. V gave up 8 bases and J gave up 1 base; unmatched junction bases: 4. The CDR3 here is CASQGQVSYNEQFF. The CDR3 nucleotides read TGTGCCAGCCAGGGACAGGTTTCCTACAATGAGCAGTTCTTC.

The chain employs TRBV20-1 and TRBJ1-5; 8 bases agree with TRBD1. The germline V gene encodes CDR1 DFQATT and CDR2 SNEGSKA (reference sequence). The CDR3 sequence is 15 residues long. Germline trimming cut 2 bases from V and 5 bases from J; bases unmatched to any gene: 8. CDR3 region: CSARFSGGTDQPQHF. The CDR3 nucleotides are TGCAGTGCTAGATTCTCAGGGGGCACGGATCAGCCCCAGCATTTT.

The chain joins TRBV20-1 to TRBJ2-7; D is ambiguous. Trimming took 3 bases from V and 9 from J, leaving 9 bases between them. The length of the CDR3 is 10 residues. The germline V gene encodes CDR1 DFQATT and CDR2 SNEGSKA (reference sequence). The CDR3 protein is CSARGSAQYF. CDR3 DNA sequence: TGCAGTGCTAGGGGATCAGCGCAGTACTTC.

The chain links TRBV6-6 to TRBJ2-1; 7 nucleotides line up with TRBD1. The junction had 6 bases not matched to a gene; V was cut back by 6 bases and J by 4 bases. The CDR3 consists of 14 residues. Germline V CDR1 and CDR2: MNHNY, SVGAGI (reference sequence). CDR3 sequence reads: CASRTGQLYNEQFF. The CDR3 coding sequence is TGTGCCAGCAGGACGGGACAGCTTTACAATGAGCAGTTCTTC.

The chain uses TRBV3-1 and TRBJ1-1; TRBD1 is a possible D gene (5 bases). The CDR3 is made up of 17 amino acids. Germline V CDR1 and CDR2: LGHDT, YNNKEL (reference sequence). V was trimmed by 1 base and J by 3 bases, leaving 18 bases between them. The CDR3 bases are TGTGCCAGCAGCCAAGGCGGGGCCGCCGCCTCCCACACTGAAGCTTTCTTT. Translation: CASSQGGAAASHTEAFF.

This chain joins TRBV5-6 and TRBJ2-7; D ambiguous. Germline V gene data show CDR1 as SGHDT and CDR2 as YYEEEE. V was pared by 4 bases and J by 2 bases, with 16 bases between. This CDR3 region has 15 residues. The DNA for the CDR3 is TGTGCCAGCAGCATGCTACAACAATCGACCTACGAGCAGTACTTC. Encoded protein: CASSMLQQSTYEQYF.

The CDR3 loop reads CASSVQGTTDTQYF. The DNA for the CDR3 is TGTGCCAGCAGTGTTCAGGGAACCACAGATACGCAGTATTTT. The chain has TRBV6-6 and TRBJ2-3; D perhaps matches TRBD1 (5 bases). Trimming took 5 bases from V and 2 from J, leaving 11 bases between them. Per germline, CDR1 MNHNY and CDR2 SVGAGI (reference sequence). This CDR3 spans 14 amino acids.

The DNA for the CDR3 is TGTGCCAGCAGCGGTACCAGGGTCTCCAATGAGCAGTTCTTC. Translation: CASSGTRVSNEQFF. V and J are TRBV12-3 or TRBV12-4 and TRBJ2-1; a weak D match, TRBD1 (5 bases). This CDR3 spans 14 amino acids. Trimming pared 6 bases from V and 6 bases from J, leaving 15 bases between.

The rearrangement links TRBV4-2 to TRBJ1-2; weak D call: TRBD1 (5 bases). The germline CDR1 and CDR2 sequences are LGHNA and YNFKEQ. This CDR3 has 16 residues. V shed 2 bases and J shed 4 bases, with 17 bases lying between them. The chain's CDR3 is CASSQPWGRVGYGYTF. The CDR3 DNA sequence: TGTGCCAGCAGCCAACCTTGGGGCCGGGTCGGCTATGGCTACACCTTC.

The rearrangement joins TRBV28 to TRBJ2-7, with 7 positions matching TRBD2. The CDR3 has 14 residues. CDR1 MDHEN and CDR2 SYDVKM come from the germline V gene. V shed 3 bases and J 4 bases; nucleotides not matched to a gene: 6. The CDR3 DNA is TGTGCCAGCAGTTTTGGCGGGAGAAAATACGAGCAGTACTTC. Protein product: CASSFGGRKYEQYF.

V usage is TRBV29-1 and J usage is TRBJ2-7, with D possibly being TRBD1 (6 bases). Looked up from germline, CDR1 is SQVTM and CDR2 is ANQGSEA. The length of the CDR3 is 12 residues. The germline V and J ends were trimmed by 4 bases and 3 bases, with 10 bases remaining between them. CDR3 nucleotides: TGCAGCGTTGCGAGGACAGACTACGAGCAGTACTTC. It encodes CSVARTDYEQYF.

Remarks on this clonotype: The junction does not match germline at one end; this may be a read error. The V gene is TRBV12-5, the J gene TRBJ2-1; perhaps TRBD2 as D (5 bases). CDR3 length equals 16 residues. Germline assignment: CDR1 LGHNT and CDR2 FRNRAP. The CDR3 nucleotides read TGTGCTCGTGGTCCGAATAGCGCCAGGCTATTCCATGAGCAGTTCTTC. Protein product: CARGPNSARLFHEQFF.

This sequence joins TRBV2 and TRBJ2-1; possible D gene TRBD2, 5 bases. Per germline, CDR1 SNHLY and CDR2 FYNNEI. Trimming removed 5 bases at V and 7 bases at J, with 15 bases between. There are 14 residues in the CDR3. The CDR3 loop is CASSTPGKRNEQFF. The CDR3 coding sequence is TGTGCCAGCAGTACACCCGGGAAGCGGAATGAGCAGTTCTTC.

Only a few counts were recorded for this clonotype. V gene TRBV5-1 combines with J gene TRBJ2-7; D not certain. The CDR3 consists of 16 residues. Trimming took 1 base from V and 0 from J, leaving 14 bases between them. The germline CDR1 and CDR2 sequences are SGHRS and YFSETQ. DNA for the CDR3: TGCGCCAGCAGCTTGTCGGCCTCTACCACCTCCTACGAGCAGTACTTC. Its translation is CASSLSASTTSYEQYF.

The chain's CDR3 is CASSDWQGREQYF. DNA of the CDR3: TGTGCCAGCAGTGACTGGCAGGGCAGGGAGCAGTACTTC. The chain is built from TRBV6-6 and TRBJ2-7; weak D call: TRBD1 (5 bases). The germline gives CDR1 MNHNY, CDR2 SVGAGI (reference sequence). Between the trimmed V and J ends, which lost 5 bases and 7 bases, there was a span of 15 bases. The CDR3 is 13 amino acids.

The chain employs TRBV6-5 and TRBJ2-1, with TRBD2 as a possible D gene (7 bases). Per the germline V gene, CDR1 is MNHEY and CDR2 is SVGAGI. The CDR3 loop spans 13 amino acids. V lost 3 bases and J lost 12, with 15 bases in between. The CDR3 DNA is TGTGCCAGCAGTTATTTGGGGGGGGCCCTGCAGTTCTTC. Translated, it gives CASSYLGGALQFF.

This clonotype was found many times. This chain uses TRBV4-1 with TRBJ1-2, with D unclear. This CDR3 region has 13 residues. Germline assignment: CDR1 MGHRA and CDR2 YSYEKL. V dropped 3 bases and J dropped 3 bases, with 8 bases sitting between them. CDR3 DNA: TGCGCCAGCAGCCAGCCCCGGGACTATGGCTACACCTTC. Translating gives CASSQPRDYGYTF.

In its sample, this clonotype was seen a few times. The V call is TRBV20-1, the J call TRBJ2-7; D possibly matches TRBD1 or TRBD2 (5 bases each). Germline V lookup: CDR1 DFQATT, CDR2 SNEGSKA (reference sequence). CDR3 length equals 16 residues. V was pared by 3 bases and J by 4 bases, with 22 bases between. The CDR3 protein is CSARGAGTPVKYEQYF. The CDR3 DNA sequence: TGCAGTGCTAGGGGTGCCGGGACCCCAGTTAAATACGAGCAGTACTTC.

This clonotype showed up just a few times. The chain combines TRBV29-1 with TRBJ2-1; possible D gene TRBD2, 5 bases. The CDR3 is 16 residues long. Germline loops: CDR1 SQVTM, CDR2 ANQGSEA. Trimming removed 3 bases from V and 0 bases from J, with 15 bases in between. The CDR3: CSVEDLGQNSYNEQFF. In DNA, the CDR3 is TGCAGCGTTGAGGACTTAGGGCAGAACTCCTACAATGAGCAGTTCTTC.

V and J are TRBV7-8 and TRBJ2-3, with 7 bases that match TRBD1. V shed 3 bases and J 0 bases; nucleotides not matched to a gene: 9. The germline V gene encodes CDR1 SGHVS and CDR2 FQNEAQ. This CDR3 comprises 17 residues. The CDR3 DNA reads TGTGCCAGCAGCTTCGGAAACAGGGGCTTCAGCACAGATACGCAGTATTTT. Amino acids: CASSFGNRGFSTDTQYF.

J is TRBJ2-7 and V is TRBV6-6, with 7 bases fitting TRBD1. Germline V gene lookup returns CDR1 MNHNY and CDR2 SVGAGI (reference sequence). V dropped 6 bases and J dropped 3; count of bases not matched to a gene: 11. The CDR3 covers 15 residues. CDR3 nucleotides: TGTGCCAGCAGCCGAATAGGACAGGACGACTACGAGCAGTACTTC. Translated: CASSRIGQDDYEQYF.

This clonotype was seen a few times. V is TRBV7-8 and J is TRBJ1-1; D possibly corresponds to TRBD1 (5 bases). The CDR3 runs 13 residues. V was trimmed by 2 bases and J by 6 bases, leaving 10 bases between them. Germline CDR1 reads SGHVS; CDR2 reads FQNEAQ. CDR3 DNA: TGTGCCAGCAGCTTAAAGGGGAGGGCTGAAGCTTTCTTT. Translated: CASSLKGRAEAFF.

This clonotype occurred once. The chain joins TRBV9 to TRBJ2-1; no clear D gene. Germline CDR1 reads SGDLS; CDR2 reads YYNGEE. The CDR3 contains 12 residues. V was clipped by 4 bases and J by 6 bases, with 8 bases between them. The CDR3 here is CASSPQVNEQFF. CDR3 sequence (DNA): TGTGCCAGCAGCCCTCAGGTCAATGAGCAGTTCTTC.

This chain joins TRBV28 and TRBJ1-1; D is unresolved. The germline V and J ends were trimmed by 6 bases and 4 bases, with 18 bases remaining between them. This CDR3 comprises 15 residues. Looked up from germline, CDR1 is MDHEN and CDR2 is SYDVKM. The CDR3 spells CASSQTHGGSTEAFF. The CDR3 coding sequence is TGTGCCAGCAGCCAGACCCACGGTGGTAGCACTGAAGCTTTCTTT.